This entry concerns a single T cell receptor (beta chain). The sample belongs to a study of T cell changes during pregnancy in multiple sclerosis. Using immunoSEQ multiplex PCR, the repertoire was profiled, and TCRdb retains in-frame clones only, with some absent. The data show 26,000 or so clones, 89% seen once. This clonotype originated in a female donor in good health, enrolled as a control in a pregnancy study. The specimen comprised CD4+ T cells from peripheral blood mononuclear cells, sampled in the first trimester of pregnancy.

The CDR3 bases are TGTGCCAGTAGTACGGGGCGGGAGGCCCTCGGAGAGACCCAGTACTTC. Translating it yields CASSTGREALGETQYF. The rearrangement links TRBV19 to TRBJ2-5; 8 nucleotides align to TRBD2. This CDR3 region has 16 residues. The V segment lost 4 bases and the J segment 4 bases; nucleotides outside the gene matches: 11. Germline V lookup: CDR1 LNHDA, CDR2 SQIVND (reference sequence). The variable domain in full, with the rest retrieved from reference TRBV19 and TRBJ2-5, is DGGITQSPKYLFRKEGQNVTLSCEQNLNHDAMYWYRQDPGQGLRLIYYSQIVNDFQKGDIAEGYSVSREKKESFPLTVTSAQKNPTAFYLCASSTGREALGETQYFGPGTRLLVL.